What follows are 29 T cell receptor beta chains derived from one specimen sequenced in a study of shared clonotypes between healthy human individuals. Naive CD8 cells lacked CD45RO and underwent positive selection for CCR7, leaving out terminally differentiated effector memory CD45RA+ cells. Here immunoSEQ multiplex PCR was the method, and the copy in TCRdb shows in-frame clones only, minus some. The sample holds about 2.1 million clones, just under 95% seen once. The sequenced material came from naive CD8+ T cells from PBMCs. Receptor source: a man younger than 30 in good health. Some clones in this sample may be carry-over from other donors' samples.

The rearrangement uses TRBV9 and TRBJ2-2; 10 positions agree with TRBD2. The CDR3 length is 16 residues. CDR1 SGDLS and CDR2 YYNGEE come from the germline V gene. Trimming took 4 bases from V and 6 from J; bases not matched to a gene: 9. The DNA for the CDR3 is TGTGCCAGCAGCCTTCGCGGGACTAGCGAAGCCGGGGAGCTGTTTTTT. This gives the protein CASSLRGTSEAGELFF.

This rearrangement joins TRBV11-2 to TRBJ2-3; 7 bases match TRBD2. CDR3 length equals 16 residues. V lost 2 bases and J lost 6; bases outside the gene matches: 11. Germline V gene data show CDR1 as SGHAT and CDR2 as FQNNGV. The CDR3, as DNA: TGTGCCAGCAGCTTAAAACGCGGGAGCGCTTTGGATACGCAGTATTTT. Protein product: CASSLKRGSALDTQYF.

This clone was counted once. The chain is built from TRBV28 and TRBJ1-4; maybe TRBD1 (5 bases). V dropped 6 bases and J dropped 4 bases, with 21 bases sitting between them. The germline V gene has CDR1 MDHEN and CDR2 SYDVKM. This CDR3 is built from 17 residues. This CDR3 is CASSTPTEGFGNEKLFF. In DNA, the CDR3 is TGTGCCAGCAGCACCCCAACGGAGGGGTTCGGTAATGAAAAACTGTTTTTT.

This clone was seen only once. This chain joins TRBV9 and TRBJ1-1, with D possibly being TRBD1 (6 bases). Germline V lookup: CDR1 SGDLS, CDR2 YYNGEE. The CDR3 has 17 residues. The germline V and J ends were trimmed by 0 bases and 0 bases, with 15 bases remaining between them. The CDR3 region has the DNA TGTGCCAGCAGCGTAGTGTTGGGGGGCGCGATGAACACTGAAGCTTTCTTT. Protein: CASSVVLGGAMNTEAFF.

The chain employs TRBV5-6 and TRBJ2-3; 12 bases are shared with TRBD2. J was trimmed by 0 bases and V by 3 bases; bases with no gene match: 2. The CDR3 length is 16 residues. Germline assignment: CDR1 SGHDT and CDR2 YYEEEE. The CDR3 protein is CASSWGTSGSTDTQYF. CDR3 bases: TGTGCCAGCAGCTGGGGGACTAGCGGGAGCACAGATACGCAGTATTTT.

The chain employs TRBV10-2 and TRBJ2-5; TRBD1 matches 7 bases. Trimming took 6 bases from V and 5 from J; bases not matched to a gene: 9. Germline V CDR1 and CDR2: WSHSY, SAAADI. CDR3 length: 14 residues. The CDR3 reads CASRPTGNQETQYF. In DNA form, the CDR3 reads TGCGCCAGCAGACCGACAGGGAATCAGGAGACCCAGTACTTC.

V is TRBV5-4 and J is TRBJ2-7; D uncertain. V dropped 4 bases and J dropped 0 bases, with 8 bases sitting between them. CDR3 length: 13 residues. In germline, CDR1 is SGHNT, CDR2 YYREEE (reference sequence). In DNA, the CDR3 is TGTGCCAGCAGCGACCGCCACTCCTACGAGCAGTACTTC. Translation: CASSDRHSYEQYF.

A note on this clone: The same CDR3 also results from other DNA sequences found in this sample. The V call is TRBV28, the J call TRBJ1-1; D gene unclear. Germline V lookup: CDR1 MDHEN, CDR2 SYDVKM. Trimming pared 10 bases from V and 5 bases from J, leaving 8 bases between. This CDR3 is 10 amino acids long. The DNA of the CDR3 is TGTGCCACACCCGTAACTGAAGCTTTCTTT. This translates into CATPVTEAFF. The whole variable domain, remainder taken from reference TRBV28 and TRBJ1-1, is DVKVTQSSRYLVKRTGEKVFLECVQDMDHENMFWYRQDPGLGLRLIYFSYDVKMKEKGDIPEGYSVSREKKERFSLILESASTNQTSMYLCATPVTEAFFGQGTRLTVV.

For the CDR3, the DNA is TGTGCCAGCAGCGCCAGAGGAGGGGAAAGCTATGGCTACACCTTC. It codes for CASSARGGESYGYTF. V gene TRBV7-9 combines with J gene TRBJ1-2; a possible D gene is TRBD1 (5 bases). The V and J ends lost 5 bases and 4 bases respectively, with 17 bases between them. The CDR3 runs 15 residues. CDR1 and CDR2 (germline): SEHNR, FQNEAQ (reference sequence).

The chain joins TRBV9 to TRBJ2-7, with 7 bases that match TRBD1. The germline CDR1 and CDR2 sequences are SGDLS and YYNGEE. Trimming took 3 bases from V and 3 from J; bases not matched to a gene: 6. CDR3 length: 14 residues. The CDR3 spells CASSGQGGFYEQYF. The CDR3 nucleotides are TGTGCCAGCAGCGGACAGGGTGGGTTCTACGAGCAGTACTTC.

This chain connects TRBV4-3 to TRBJ2-2; 8 nucleotides line up with TRBD1. The CDR3 consists of 16 residues. Germline CDR1 reads LGHNA; CDR2 reads YSLEER. With 4 bases clipped from V and 1 base from J, the junction kept 5 bases outside the gene matches. The CDR3 reads CASSRIGTGNTGELFF. The CDR3 DNA is TGCGCCAGCAGCCGGATTGGGACAGGGAACACCGGGGAGCTGTTTTTT.

The V and J genes are TRBV7-9 and TRBJ1-5; 9 bases align to TRBD1. The V segment lost 0 bases and the J segment 7 bases; nucleotides outside the gene matches: 4. The germline V gene encodes CDR1 SEHNR and CDR2 FQNEAQ (reference sequence). The CDR3 consists of 15 residues. CDR3 region: CASSLAGQGIQPQHF. The CDR3 nucleotides read TGTGCCAGCAGCTTAGCAGGACAGGGGATCCAGCCCCAGCATTTT.

The chain employs TRBV19 and TRBJ2-2; D is undetermined. The germline V gene encodes CDR1 LNHDA and CDR2 SQIVND (reference sequence). The V gene lost 1 base and the J gene lost 7 bases, with 4 bases spanning the gap. This CDR3 region has 12 residues. The CDR3 bases are TGTGCCAGTAGTATAGCTGGCGGGGAGCTGTTTTTT. It codes for CASSIAGGELFF.

The chain combines TRBV29-1 with TRBJ2-2, with a weak D call TRBD1 (6 bases). Germline CDR1 and CDR2: SQVTM and ANQGSEA. The CDR3 has 14 amino acids. Trimming took off 4 bases at V and 4 bases at J, with 13 bases between the two ends. The DNA of the CDR3 is TGCAGCGTTGGAGCACTCAGGGGCACCGGGGAGCTGTTTTTT. It codes for CSVGALRGTGELFF.

This clone occurred once. CDR3 coding DNA: TGTGCCAGTAGTATAGTCCGGGAAAACTATGGCTACACCTTC. This codes for CASSIVRENYGYTF. V is TRBV19 and J is TRBJ1-2; no clear D. The CDR3 spans 14 residues. Germline V gene sequence: CDR1 LNHDA, CDR2 SQIVND (reference sequence). Trimming shortened V by 1 base and J by 2 bases, and 8 bases separated the two germline ends.

The chain uses TRBV5-4 and TRBJ1-2, with D possibly TRBD1 on 5 matching bases. The CDR3 sequence is 14 residues long. V was clipped by 5 bases and J by 5 bases, with 16 bases between them. Germline values: CDR1 SGHNT, CDR2 YYREEE (reference sequence). CDR3 coding DNA: TGTGCCAGCAGATCTGGACAAGGGGCATATGGCTACACCTTC. It encodes CASRSGQGAYGYTF. Supplemented by reference TRBV5-4 and TRBJ1-2, the full variable domain reads ETGVTQSPTHLIKTRGQQVTLRCSSQSGHNTVSWYQQALGQGPQFIFQYYREEENGRGNFPPRFSGLQFPNYSSELNVNALELDDSALYLCASRSGQGAYGYTFGSGTRLTVV.

The V call is TRBV5-6, the J call TRBJ2-7; D gene ambiguous. The CDR3 is 14 residues long. Germline V gene lookup returns CDR1 SGHDT and CDR2 YYEEEE. Trimming removed 0 bases at V and 7 bases at J, with 14 bases between. CDR3 in amino acids: CASSLAPNPPEQYF. DNA for the CDR3: TGTGCCAGCAGCTTGGCACCGAATCCCCCGGAGCAGTACTTC.

DNA of the CDR3: TGTGCCAGTAGTATGTCCGACAGGGTATCCTACGAGCAGTACTTC. Protein product: CASSMSDRVSYEQYF. V and J are TRBV19 and TRBJ2-7, with 7 bases fitting TRBD1. V was pared by 3 bases and J by 1 base, with 6 bases of the junction left unmatched. This CDR3 has 15 residues. Germline V lookup: CDR1 LNHDA, CDR2 SQIVND (reference sequence).

This chain connects TRBV28 to TRBJ2-2; maybe TRBD2 (5 bases). Germline loops: CDR1 MDHEN, CDR2 SYDVKM. V lost 7 bases, J lost 2 bases, and 14 bases lay in between. This CDR3 has 15 residues. CDR3 in amino acids: CASIPPRGNTGELFF. The CDR3 DNA follows: TGTGCCAGCATCCCCCCCCGGGGTAACACCGGGGAGCTGTTTTTT.

The chain combines TRBV4-3 with TRBJ2-7; TRBD2 matches at 13 bases. Germline CDR1 and CDR2: LGHNA and YSLEER. The CDR3 runs to 19 residues. The V and J ends lost 3 bases and 2 bases, in that order; junction bases with no gene match: 13. CDR3 residues: CASSHSPHSGLAGTYEQYF. CDR3 DNA: TGCGCCAGCAGCCATTCCCCCCACTCGGGACTAGCGGGGACCTACGAGCAGTACTTC.

The V and J genes are TRBV7-9 and TRBJ2-7; possibly TRBD1 for D (5 bases). The length of the CDR3 is 13 residues. Germline V lookup: CDR1 SEHNR, CDR2 FQNEAQ (reference sequence). Trimming left V 5 bases short and J 3 bases short, with 11 bases between. The CDR3 here is CASSPGHYYEQYF. The CDR3, as DNA: TGTGCCAGCAGCCCCGGACACTACTACGAGCAGTACTTC.

The gene calls are TRBV19 and TRBJ2-7; perhaps TRBD1 as D (7 bases). Trimming pared 6 bases from V and 9 bases from J, leaving 18 bases between. CDR1 and CDR2 (germline): LNHDA, SQIVND (reference sequence). There are 13 residues in the CDR3. CDR3 loop: CASRPPRGDPQYF. The DNA of the CDR3 is TGTGCCAGTAGACCTCCCAGGGGGGACCCGCAGTACTTC.

The gene calls are TRBV7-8 and TRBJ2-7; tentatively, D is TRBD1 (5 bases). The V gene lost 2 bases and the J gene lost 6 bases, with 8 bases spanning the gap. The CDR3 is made up of 12 amino acids. Per germline, CDR1 SGHVS and CDR2 FQNEAQ. The CDR3 region has the DNA TGTGCCAGCAGCTTAATCAGGGCCGAGCAGTACTTC. Protein sequence: CASSLIRAEQYF.

Only a few counts were recorded for this clone. V and J are TRBV4-1 and TRBJ2-1; 8 bases are a match to TRBD1. This CDR3 is built from 15 residues. CDR1 MGHRA and CDR2 YSYEKL come from the germline V gene. The V gene end was trimmed by 7 bases and the J gene end by 3 bases; junction bases not matched to a gene: 8. The CDR3 coding sequence is TGCGCCAGCACGGAGGGACAGGAGTACTACAATGAGCAGTTCTTC. Translating gives CASTEGQEYYNEQFF.

The V gene is TRBV29-1, the J gene TRBJ2-7, with D uncertain. Trimming removed 4 bases at V and 2 bases at J, with 9 bases between. This CDR3 spans 12 amino acids. Germline lookup yields CDR1 SQVTM and CDR2 ANQGSEA. The CDR3: CSVAESAYEQYF. CDR3 nucleotide sequence: TGCAGCGTTGCCGAATCGGCCTACGAGCAGTACTTC.

The gene calls are TRBV6-5 and TRBJ2-3; D unresolved. Trimming shortened V by 2 bases and J by 0 bases, and 9 bases separated the two germline ends. The CDR3 runs 15 residues. Germline CDR1 is MNHEY and CDR2 is SVGAGI. The CDR3, as DNA: TGTGCCAGCAGTTACGCAGGAGCTAGCACAGATACGCAGTATTTT. This encodes CASSYAGASTDTQYF.

The gene calls are TRBV10-3 and TRBJ2-1, with D possibly matching TRBD2 (5 bases). Trimming removed 8 bases at V and 7 bases at J, with 9 bases between. Per germline, CDR1 ENHRY and CDR2 SYGVKD. The CDR3 loop spans 11 amino acids. The chain's CDR3 is CAIEGDNEQFF. The CDR3 DNA reads as TGTGCCATCGAGGGTGATAATGAGCAGTTCTTC.

The gene calls are TRBV27 and TRBJ1-5; D call uncertain. V lost 5 bases, J lost 5 bases, and 19 bases lay in between. The CDR3 spans 16 residues. CDR1 and CDR2 (germline): MNHEY, SMNVEV (reference sequence). CDR3 in DNA: TGTGCCAGCAGTCCCAGCGCCGGGGATCAGGATCAGCCCCAGCATTTT. This sequence encodes CASSPSAGDQDQPQHF.

The CDR3 sequence: CSVVLRGTFYGYTF. The CDR3 coding sequence is TGCAGCGTTGTCCTACGGGGCACTTTCTATGGCTACACCTTC. This sequence joins TRBV29-1 and TRBJ1-2; D is possibly TRBD1 (5 bases). The length of the CDR3 is 14 residues. V dropped 4 bases and J dropped 4 bases, with 16 bases sitting between them. Germline lookup yields CDR1 SQVTM and CDR2 ANQGSEA.